A single sample is the source of the 32 T cell receptor beta chains below, sequenced in a study of T cell changes during pregnancy in multiple sclerosis. The assay was immunoSEQ multiplex PCR, and TCRdb's table has in-frame clones only and misses some. This table has 90,000 to 150,000 clones, roughly 92% appearing once. The sequencing used peripheral blood, collected before pregnancy. These receptor sequences come from a female donor with multiple sclerosis, enrolled in a pregnancy study.

The chain couples TRBV11-2 to TRBJ2-5, with 7 bases aligning to TRBD2. The CDR3 sequence is 16 residues long. The V segment lost 0 bases and the J segment 2 bases; nucleotides outside the gene matches: 6. Germline CDR1 SGHAT, CDR2 FQNNGV. This CDR3 reads CASSLDYGGKQETQYF. DNA of the CDR3: TGTGCCAGCAGCTTAGATTACGGGGGGAAACAAGAGACCCAGTACTTC.

V is TRBV5-1 and J is TRBJ2-2; D might be TRBD2 (5 bases). Germline CDR1 is SGHRS and CDR2 is YFSETQ. This CDR3 spans 15 amino acids. Trimming stripped 0 bases from V and 6 bases from J, with 12 bases between. CDR3 DNA sequence: TGCGCCAGCAGCTTGGACGGGGTGGAAGCCGGGGAGCTGTTTTTT. Its protein is CASSLDGVEAGELFF.

The rearrangement joins TRBV30 to TRBJ1-3, with D unclear. Germline V gives CDR1 GTSNPN, CDR2 SVGIG (reference sequence). The V gene lost 2 bases and the J gene lost 0 bases, with 8 bases spanning the gap. CDR3 length: 14 residues. This CDR3 is CAWSLHNSGNTIYF. The CDR3 DNA sequence: TGTGCCTGGAGTTTACACAACTCTGGAAACACCATATATTTT.

The rearrangement joins TRBV5-4 to TRBJ1-2; a weak D match, TRBD1 (6 bases). Germline V gene lookup returns CDR1 SGHNT and CDR2 YYREEE (reference sequence). V was trimmed by 2 bases and J by 1 base, leaving 9 bases between them. This CDR3 comprises 14 residues. DNA of the CDR3: TGTGCCAGCAGCTTAGGGGGACGTAACTATGGCTACACCTTC. It is translated as CASSLGGRNYGYTF. Together with reference TRBV5-4 and TRBJ1-2, the CDR3 gives the full variable domain: ETGVTQSPTHLIKTRGQQVTLRCSSQSGHNTVSWYQQALGQGPQFIFQYYREEENGRGNFPPRFSGLQFPNYSSELNVNALELDDSALYLCASSLGGRNYGYTFGSGTRLTVV.

This chain joins TRBV19 and TRBJ2-1, with 8 bases identical to TRBD2. V gave up 5 bases and J gave up 4 bases; unmatched junction bases: 4. This CDR3 spans 14 amino acids. Germline V gene lookup returns CDR1 LNHDA and CDR2 SQIVND (reference sequence). The CDR3 sequence is CASSLREGYNEQFF. CDR3 DNA sequence: TGTGCCAGTAGTCTTCGGGAGGGGTACAATGAGCAGTTCTTC.

V and J are TRBV19 and TRBJ1-5, with D possibly matching TRBD1 (5 bases). The CDR3 extends over 17 amino acids. V shed 3 bases and J shed 0 bases, with 15 bases lying between them. The germline gives CDR1 LNHDA, CDR2 SQIVND (reference sequence). The CDR3 protein is CASSMEGAQYSNQPQHF. In DNA, the CDR3 is TGTGCCAGTAGTATGGAAGGGGCTCAATATAGCAATCAGCCCCAGCATTTT.

The chain carries TRBV2 and TRBJ2-7; 12 nucleotides match TRBD1. The CDR3 spans 15 residues. Germline CDR1 SNHLY, CDR2 FYNNEI. With 6 bases clipped from V and 4 bases from J, the junction kept 7 bases outside the gene matches. This CDR3 reads CASSRDRGQAYEQYF. In nucleotides, the CDR3 is TGTGCCAGCAGCAGGGACAGGGGGCAGGCTTACGAGCAGTACTTC.

The rearrangement links TRBV30 to TRBJ2-1; D is ambiguous. The CDR3 contains 13 residues. CDR1 and CDR2 (germline): GTSNPN, SVGIG (reference sequence). V gave up 0 bases and J gave up 10 bases, with 13 bases separating them. The CDR3: CAWSVKGVGEQFF. The CDR3 coding sequence is TGTGCCTGGAGTGTAAAAGGAGTAGGAGAGCAGTTCTTC.

The V call is TRBV9, the J call TRBJ2-5; TRBD2 aligns across 11 bases. The CDR3 consists of 20 residues. CDR1 and CDR2 (germline): SGDLS, YYNGEE. The J segment lost 2 bases and the V segment lost 1 base, leaving 16 bases of the junction unmatched. DNA of the CDR3: TGTGCCAGCAGCGTATCTCCTGGGGTGCTAGCGGGGGGATGGCAAGAGACCCAGTACTTC. Its translation is CASSVSPGVLAGGWQETQYF.

The chain employs TRBV6-1 and TRBJ2-2; TRBD1 matches 7 bases. Germline loops: CDR1 MNHNS, CDR2 SASEGT. V lost 6 bases to trimming and J lost 4 bases; unmatched junction nucleotides: 5. There are 14 residues in the CDR3. The CDR3 DNA sequence: TGTGCCAGCAGAATACAGGGGACCACCGGGGAGCTGTTTTTT. Translation gives CASRIQGTTGELFF.

This clone was observed once. The chain employs TRBV5-1 and TRBJ2-3, with 10 bases fitting TRBD2. Losses at the gene ends were 4 bases for V and 0 bases for J; bases not matched to a gene: 5. Germline loops: CDR1 SGHRS, CDR2 YFSETQ. CDR3 length: 16 amino acids. The chain's CDR3 is CASSAGLAVSTDTQYF. The CDR3 DNA reads as TGCGCCAGCAGCGCTGGACTAGCGGTTAGCACAGATACGCAGTATTTT.

The chain uses TRBV28 and TRBJ2-3, with 7 bases matching TRBD2. With V trimmed by 4 bases and J by 4 bases, 14 bases remained unmatched. The V gene's germline CDR1 is MDHEN and CDR2 SYDVKM. The length of the CDR3 is 17 residues. CDR3: CASSSLVRSGVADTQYF. CDR3 in DNA: TGTGCCAGCAGTTCCCTGGTACGGAGCGGGGTAGCAGATACGCAGTATTTT.

The rearrangement links TRBV5-4 to TRBJ2-1; TRBD2 matches at 7 bases. Germline CDR1 is SGHNT and CDR2 is YYREEE (reference sequence). There are 15 residues in the CDR3. The V gene end was trimmed by 1 base and the J gene end by 8 bases; junction bases not matched to a gene: 9. The CDR3 protein is CASSLRRERSDEQFF. The CDR3 DNA reads as TGTGCCAGCAGCTTGCGGCGGGAGAGGTCGGATGAGCAGTTCTTC.

The rearrangement joins TRBV18 to TRBJ2-1; D is perhaps TRBD1 (5 bases). Germline V gives CDR1 KGHSH, CDR2 LQKENI. V was pared by 1 base and J by 4 bases, with 11 bases between. CDR3 length equals 15 residues. CDR3 protein: CASSPQKSGYNEQFF. CDR3 DNA sequence: TGTGCCAGCTCACCACAGAAGTCAGGGTACAATGAGCAGTTCTTC.

This chain uses TRBV27 with TRBJ2-1; the D gene is possibly TRBD1 (6 bases). Trimming shortened V by 5 bases and J by 3 bases, and 14 bases separated the two germline ends. The CDR3 sequence is 15 residues long. The germline gives CDR1 MNHEY, CDR2 SMNVEV (reference sequence). The CDR3 here is CASSDNRVLYNEQFF. The DNA for the CDR3 is TGTGCCAGCAGTGATAACAGGGTTCTCTACAATGAGCAGTTCTTC.

The genes are TRBV15 and TRBJ2-6; 7 nucleotides align to TRBD1. With V trimmed by 1 base and J by 4 bases, 7 bases remained unmatched. Germline CDR1 and CDR2: LNHNV and YYDKDF (reference sequence). The CDR3 loop spans 17 amino acids. The CDR3 region has the DNA TGTGCCACCAGCAGAGTTACAGGGGTCGGAGGGGCCAACGTCCTGACTTTC. It translates to CATSRVTGVGGANVLTF.

The gene calls are TRBV10-3 and TRBJ2-3, with TRBD2 matching over 7 bases. Germline V CDR1 and CDR2: ENHRY, SYGVKD. J lost 0 bases, V lost 10 bases, and 13 bases had no gene match. The CDR3 length is 16 residues. The CDR3 loop reads CASSQGLAASTDTQYF. In nucleotides, the CDR3 is TGTGCCAGCAGCCAAGGTCTAGCGGCAAGCACAGATACGCAGTATTTT.

The V call is TRBV5-1, the J call TRBJ2-6, with 7 bases that match TRBD2. Germline lookup yields CDR1 SGHRS and CDR2 YFSETQ. The CDR3 has 19 residues. The junction had 13 bases not matched to a gene; V was cut back by 4 bases and J by 0 bases. In nucleotides, the CDR3 is TGCGCCAGCAGCCCGGCGGGGAGGGACCTAACCTCTGGGGCCAACGTCCTGACTTTC. Translated: CASSPAGRDLTSGANVLTF.

A remark on this clone: The same CDR3 also results from other DNA sequences found in this sample. V gene TRBV6-5 combines with J gene TRBJ2-2, with D unresolved. V was trimmed by 5 bases and J by 4 bases, leaving 2 bases between them. The CDR3 spans 11 residues. Per germline, CDR1 MNHEY and CDR2 SVGAGI. The CDR3: CASSRTGELFF. CDR3 DNA sequence: TGTGCCAGCAGTCGCACCGGGGAGCTGTTTTTT.

This clone was counted a single time. The chain recombines TRBV2 with TRBJ2-7; TRBD1 matches 8 bases. Germline CDR1 and CDR2: SNHLY and FYNNEI. This CDR3 has 15 residues. The V gene end was trimmed by 6 bases and the J gene end by 0 bases; junction bases not matched to a gene: 7. The CDR3 spells CASSSQGVNSYEQYF. The CDR3 bases are TGTGCCAGCAGCTCACAGGGGGTGAACTCCTACGAGCAGTACTTC.

The V and J genes are TRBV7-8 and TRBJ2-1; D might be TRBD2 (5 bases). Germline V gene sequence: CDR1 SGHVS, CDR2 FQNEAQ. CDR3 length equals 12 residues. V was pared by 6 bases and J by 7 bases, with 10 bases between. This CDR3 is CASSFGLNEQFF. The CDR3 coding sequence is TGTGCCAGCAGTTTCGGACTGAATGAGCAGTTCTTC.

This chain uses TRBV5-6 with TRBJ2-1; 7 bases align to TRBD2. The germline V gene has CDR1 SGHDT and CDR2 YYEEEE. Trimming cost V 4 bases and J 3 bases; bases outside gene matches: 10. There are 16 residues in the CDR3. CDR3 coding DNA: TGTGCCAGCAGCGGCTATAGCGGGCCCTTCTACAATGAGCAGTTCTTC. Residues: CASSGYSGPFYNEQFF.

V is TRBV28 and J is TRBJ1-5; no firm D call. This CDR3 comprises 14 residues. Germline V lookup: CDR1 MDHEN, CDR2 SYDVKM. The ends were cut back, 3 bases at V and 0 bases at J, with 6 bases in the middle. This chain's CDR3 is CASSFPSSNQPQHF. The CDR3 coding sequence is TGTGCCAGCAGTTTCCCGTCTAGCAATCAGCCCCAGCATTTT.

The chain couples TRBV18 to TRBJ1-2, with 9 bases lining up with TRBD1. V lost 3 bases, J lost 4 bases, and 3 bases stayed unmatched. The CDR3 is 14 amino acids. CDR1 is KGHSH and CDR2 is LQKENI in the germline V gene. This chain's CDR3 is CASSPQTGGYGYTF. Written as DNA, the CDR3 is TGTGCCAGCTCACCGCAGACAGGGGGCTATGGCTACACCTTC. The full variable domain, rest sourced from reference TRBV18 and TRBJ1-2, is NAGVMQNPRHLVRRRGQEARLRCSPMKGHSHVYWYRQLPEEGLKFMVYLQKENIIDESGMPKERFSAEFPKEGPSILRIQQVVRGDSAAYFCASSPQTGGYGYTFGSGTRLTVV.

The CDR3 protein is CAWTTVNTGELFF. CDR3 in DNA: TGTGCCTGGACTACGGTGAACACCGGGGAGCTGTTTTTT. V is TRBV30 and J is TRBJ2-2; D is undetermined. Germline values: CDR1 GTSNPN, CDR2 SVGIG (reference sequence). The CDR3 runs 13 residues. The V end was cut by 4 bases, the J end by 1 base, with 7 bases between.

The genes are TRBV5-1 and TRBJ2-1; TRBD2 is a possible D gene (7 bases). Trimming took 3 bases from V and 3 from J, leaving 19 bases between them. The germline CDR1 and CDR2 sequences are SGHRS and YFSETQ. This CDR3 is built from 17 residues. The CDR3 DNA sequence: TGCGCCAGCAGCTGGGGGAGGGACACCTTCGTCTACAATGAGCAGTTCTTC. Its protein product is CASSWGRDTFVYNEQFF.

CDR3 in amino acids: CSAIAGGGNTGELFF. CDR3 sequence (DNA): TGCAGCGCCATAGCGGGAGGGGGAAACACCGGGGAGCTGTTTTTT. This chain links TRBV29-1 with TRBJ2-2, with 11 bases identical to TRBD2. The V segment lost 7 bases and the J segment 2 bases; nucleotides outside the gene matches: 6. The CDR3 contains 15 residues. Germline values: CDR1 SQVTM, CDR2 ANQGSEA.

V gene TRBV27 combines with J gene TRBJ2-7, with D hard to call. Trimming left V 3 bases short and J 1 base short, with 7 bases between. Germline assignment: CDR1 MNHEY and CDR2 SMNVEV (reference sequence). The CDR3 totals 13 residues. The CDR3 coding sequence is TGTGCCAGCAGTTTTACAGATTCCTACGAGCAGTACTTC. Its protein is CASSFTDSYEQYF.

The chain employs TRBV15 and TRBJ2-7; the D gene is possibly TRBD1 (5 bases). Germline-derived CDR1 and CDR2 are LNHNV and YYDKDF (reference sequence). CDR3 length: 15 residues. Trimming left V 0 bases short and J 1 base short, with 10 bases between. The CDR3, as DNA: TGTGCCACCAGCAGAGATACAGGTATATCCTACGAGCAGTACTTC. Protein: CATSRDTGISYEQYF. The variable domain in full, completed from reference TRBV15 and TRBJ2-7, reads DAMVIQNPRYQVTQFGKPVTLSCSQTLNHNVMYWYQQKSSQAPKLLFHYYDKDFNNEADTPDNFQSRRPNTSFCFLDIRSPGLGDTAMYLCATSRDTGISYEQYFGPGTRLTVT.

The chain combines TRBV5-6 with TRBJ1-1, with D tentatively TRBD1 (5 bases). The germline CDR1 and CDR2 sequences are SGHDT and YYEEEE. The V end was cut by 2 bases, the J end by 6 bases, with 11 bases between. The CDR3 runs to 13 residues. This CDR3 is CASSLGAGAEAFF. Here the CDR3 DNA reads TGTGCCAGCAGCTTAGGGGCAGGTGCTGAAGCTTTCTTT.

The chain combines TRBV9 with TRBJ2-7; 9 bases match TRBD1. J gave up 7 bases and V 3 bases, and 11 bases lay outside the gene matches. Germline loops: CDR1 SGDLS, CDR2 YYNGEE. The CDR3 loop spans 15 amino acids. The CDR3 sequence: CASSASGTGSGEQYF. In nucleotides, the CDR3 is TGTGCCAGCAGCGCCTCCGGGACAGGGTCGGGGGAGCAGTACTTC.

In this sample, this clone turned up a few times. V usage is TRBV27 and J usage is TRBJ1-6, with TRBD1 matching 8 bases. CDR3 size: 14 residues. Per germline, CDR1 MNHEY and CDR2 SMNVEV (reference sequence). V dropped 6 bases and J dropped 7; count of bases not matched to a gene: 5. CDR3 coding DNA: TGTGCCAGCAGGCCAGGGACAGGCAATTCACCCCTCCACTTT. Encoded protein: CASRPGTGNSPLHF.